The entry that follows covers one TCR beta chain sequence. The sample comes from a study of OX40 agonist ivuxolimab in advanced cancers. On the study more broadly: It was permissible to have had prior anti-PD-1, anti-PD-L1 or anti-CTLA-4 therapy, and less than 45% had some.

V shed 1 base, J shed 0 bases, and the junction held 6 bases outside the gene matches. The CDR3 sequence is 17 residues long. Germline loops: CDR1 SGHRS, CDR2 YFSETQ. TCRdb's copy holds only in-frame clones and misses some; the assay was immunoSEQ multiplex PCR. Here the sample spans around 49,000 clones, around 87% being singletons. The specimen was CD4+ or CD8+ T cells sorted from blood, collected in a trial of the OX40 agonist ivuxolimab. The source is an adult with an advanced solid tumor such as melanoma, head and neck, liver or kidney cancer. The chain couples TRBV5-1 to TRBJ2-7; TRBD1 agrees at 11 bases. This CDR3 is CASSLKVGTGGSYEQYF. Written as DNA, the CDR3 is TGCGCCAGCAGCTTGAAGGTAGGGACAGGGGGCTCCTACGAGCAGTACTTC.